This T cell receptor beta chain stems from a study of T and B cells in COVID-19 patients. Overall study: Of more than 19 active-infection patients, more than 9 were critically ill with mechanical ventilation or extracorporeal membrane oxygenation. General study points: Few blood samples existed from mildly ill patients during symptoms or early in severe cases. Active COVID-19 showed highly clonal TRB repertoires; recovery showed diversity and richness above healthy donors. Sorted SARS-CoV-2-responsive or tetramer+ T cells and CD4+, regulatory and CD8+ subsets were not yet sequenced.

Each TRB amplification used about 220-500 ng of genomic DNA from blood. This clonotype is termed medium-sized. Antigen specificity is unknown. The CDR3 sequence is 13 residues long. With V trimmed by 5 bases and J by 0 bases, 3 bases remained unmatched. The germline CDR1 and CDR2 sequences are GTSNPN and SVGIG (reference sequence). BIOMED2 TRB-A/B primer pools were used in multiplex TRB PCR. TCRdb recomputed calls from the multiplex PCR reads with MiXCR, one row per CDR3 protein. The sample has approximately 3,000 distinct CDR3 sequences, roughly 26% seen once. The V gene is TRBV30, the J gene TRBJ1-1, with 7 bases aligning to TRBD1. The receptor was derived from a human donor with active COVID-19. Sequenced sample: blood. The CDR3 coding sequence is TGTGCCTGGGGGGACAGAATGAACACTGAAGCTTTCTTT. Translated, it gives CAWGDRMNTEAFF.